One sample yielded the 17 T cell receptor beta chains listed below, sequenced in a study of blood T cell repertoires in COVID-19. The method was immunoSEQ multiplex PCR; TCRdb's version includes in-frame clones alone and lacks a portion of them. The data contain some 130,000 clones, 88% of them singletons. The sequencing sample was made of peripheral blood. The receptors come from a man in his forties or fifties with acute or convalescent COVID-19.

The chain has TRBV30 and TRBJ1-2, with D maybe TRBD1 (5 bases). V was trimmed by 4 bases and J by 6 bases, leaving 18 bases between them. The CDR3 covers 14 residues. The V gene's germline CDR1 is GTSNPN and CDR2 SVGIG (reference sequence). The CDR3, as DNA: TGTGCCTGGACCCAGGGTCGTCTTGGGGATGGCTACACCTTC. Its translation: CAWTQGRLGDGYTF.

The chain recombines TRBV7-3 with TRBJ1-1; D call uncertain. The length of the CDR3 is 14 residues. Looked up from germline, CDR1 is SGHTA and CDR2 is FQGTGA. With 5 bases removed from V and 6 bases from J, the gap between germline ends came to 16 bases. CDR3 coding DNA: TGTGCCAGCAGCCCTGAGGGTTTGTTGGCTGAAGCTTTCTTT. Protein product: CASSPEGLLAEAFF.

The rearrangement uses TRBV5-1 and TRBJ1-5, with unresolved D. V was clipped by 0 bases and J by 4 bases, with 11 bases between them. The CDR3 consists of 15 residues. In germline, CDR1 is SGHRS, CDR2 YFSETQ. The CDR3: CASSLGTGSNQPQHF. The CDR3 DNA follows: TGCGCCAGCAGCTTGGGGACGGGGAGTAATCAGCCCCAGCATTTT.

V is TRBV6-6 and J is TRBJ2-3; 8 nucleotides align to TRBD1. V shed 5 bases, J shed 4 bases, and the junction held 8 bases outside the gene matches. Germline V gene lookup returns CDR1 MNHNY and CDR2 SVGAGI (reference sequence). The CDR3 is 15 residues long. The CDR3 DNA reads TGTGCCAGCAGTACTCAGGGGGCCGGAGCAGATACGCAGTATTTT. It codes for CASSTQGAGADTQYF.

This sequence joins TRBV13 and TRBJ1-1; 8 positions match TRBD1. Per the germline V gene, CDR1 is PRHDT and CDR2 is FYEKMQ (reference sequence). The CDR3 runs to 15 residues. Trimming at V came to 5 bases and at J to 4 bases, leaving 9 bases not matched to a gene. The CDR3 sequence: CASSRGQGPGTEAFF. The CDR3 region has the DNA TGTGCCAGCAGCCGCGGACAGGGCCCGGGCACTGAAGCTTTCTTT. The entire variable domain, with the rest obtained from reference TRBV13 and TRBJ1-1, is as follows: AAGVIQSPRHLIKEKRETATLKCYPIPRHDTVYWYQQGPGQDPQFLISFYEKMQSDKGSIPDRFSAQQFSDYHSELNMSSLELGDSALYFCASSRGQGPGTEAFFGQGTRLTVV.

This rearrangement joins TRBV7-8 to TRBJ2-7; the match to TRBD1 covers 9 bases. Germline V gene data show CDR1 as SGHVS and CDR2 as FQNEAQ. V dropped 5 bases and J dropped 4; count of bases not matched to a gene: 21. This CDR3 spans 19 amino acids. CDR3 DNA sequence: TGTGCCAGCAGCCCGTTACTAACAGGGGGCCCGCGAAAAGATTACGAGCAGTACTTC. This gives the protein CASSPLLTGGPRKDYEQYF.

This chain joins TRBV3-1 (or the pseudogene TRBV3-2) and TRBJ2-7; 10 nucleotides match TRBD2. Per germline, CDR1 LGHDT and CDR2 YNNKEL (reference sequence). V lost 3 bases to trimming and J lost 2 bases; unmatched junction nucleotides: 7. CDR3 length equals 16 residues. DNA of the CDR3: TGTGCCAGCAGCCAGATCTCAGCGGGGGGGCCCTACGAGCAGTACTTC. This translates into CASSQISAGGPYEQYF.

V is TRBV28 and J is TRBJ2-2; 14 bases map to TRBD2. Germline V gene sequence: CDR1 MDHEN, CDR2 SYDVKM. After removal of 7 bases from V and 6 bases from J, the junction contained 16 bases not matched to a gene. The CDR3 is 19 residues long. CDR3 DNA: TGTGCCAGCACTCCTTCCGGGACTAGCGGGAGAACGGTTCCCGGGGAGCTGTTTTTT. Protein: CASTPSGTSGRTVPGELFF.

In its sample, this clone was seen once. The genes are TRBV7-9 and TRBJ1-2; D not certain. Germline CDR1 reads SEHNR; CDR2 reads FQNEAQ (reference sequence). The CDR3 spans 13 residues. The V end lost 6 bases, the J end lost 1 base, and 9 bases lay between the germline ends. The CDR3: CASSPGFNYGYTF. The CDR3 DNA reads TGTGCCAGCAGTCCAGGTTTTAACTATGGCTACACCTTC. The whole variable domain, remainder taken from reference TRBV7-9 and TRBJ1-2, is DTGVSQNPRHKITKRGQNVTFRCDPISEHNRLYWYRQTLGQGPEFLTYFQNEAQLEKSRLLSDRFSAERPKGSFSTLEIQRTEQGDSAMYLCASSPGFNYGYTFGSGTRLTVV.

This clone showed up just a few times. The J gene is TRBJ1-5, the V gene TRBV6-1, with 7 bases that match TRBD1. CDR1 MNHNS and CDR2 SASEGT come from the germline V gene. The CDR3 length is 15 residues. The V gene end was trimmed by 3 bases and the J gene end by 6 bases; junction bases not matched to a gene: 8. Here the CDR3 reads CASSERGPRGQPQHF. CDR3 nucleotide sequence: TGTGCCAGCAGTGAGAGGGGGCCACGGGGTCAGCCCCAGCATTTT.

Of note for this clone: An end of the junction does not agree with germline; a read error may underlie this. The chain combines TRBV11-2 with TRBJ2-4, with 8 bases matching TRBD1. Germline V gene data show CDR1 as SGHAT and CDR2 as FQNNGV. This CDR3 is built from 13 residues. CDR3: CASSSITGGTSFF. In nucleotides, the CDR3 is TGTGCCAGCAGCTCAATTACAGGGGGAACTTCCTTCTTC.

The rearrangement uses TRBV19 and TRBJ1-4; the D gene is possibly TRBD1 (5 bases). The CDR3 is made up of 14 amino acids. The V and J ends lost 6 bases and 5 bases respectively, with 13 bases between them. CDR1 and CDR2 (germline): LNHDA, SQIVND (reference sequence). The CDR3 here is CASRSGWANEKLFF. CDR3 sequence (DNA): TGTGCCAGTAGGTCAGGGTGGGCGAATGAAAAACTGTTTTTT. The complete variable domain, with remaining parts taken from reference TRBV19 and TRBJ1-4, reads DGGITQSPKYLFRKEGQNVTLSCEQNLNHDAMYWYRQDPGQGLRLIYYSQIVNDFQKGDIAEGYSVSREKKESFPLTVTSAQKNPTAFYLCASRSGWANEKLFFGSGTQLSVL.

The CDR3 DNA sequence: TGTGCCAGCAGCCCAGCCCTCAGGGGAAGCCAAGAGACCCAGTACTTC. Its translation: CASSPALRGSQETQYF. The V and J genes are TRBV5-4 and TRBJ2-5; D possibly corresponds to TRBD1 (6 bases). Trimming stripped 4 bases from V and 1 base from J, with 17 bases between. The CDR3 is 16 amino acids. The germline CDR1 and CDR2 sequences are SGHNT and YYREEE (reference sequence).

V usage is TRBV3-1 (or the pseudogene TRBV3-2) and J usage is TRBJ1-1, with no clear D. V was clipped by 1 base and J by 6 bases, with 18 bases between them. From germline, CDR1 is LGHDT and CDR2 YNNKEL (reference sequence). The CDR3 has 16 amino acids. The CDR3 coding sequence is TGTGCCAGCAGCCAAGGAGACTCGGGGAGGGTCGCTGAAGCTTTCTTT. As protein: CASSQGDSGRVAEAFF.

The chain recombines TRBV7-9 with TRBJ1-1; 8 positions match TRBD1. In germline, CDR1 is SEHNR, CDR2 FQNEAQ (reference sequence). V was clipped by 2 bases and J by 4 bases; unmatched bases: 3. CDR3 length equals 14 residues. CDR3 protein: CASSLQGAPTEAFF. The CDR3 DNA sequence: TGTGCCAGCAGCTTACAGGGGGCGCCCACTGAAGCTTTCTTT.

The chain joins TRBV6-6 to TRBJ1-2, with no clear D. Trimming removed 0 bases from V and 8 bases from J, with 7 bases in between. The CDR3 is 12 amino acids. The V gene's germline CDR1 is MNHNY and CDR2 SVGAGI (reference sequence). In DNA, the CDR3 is TGTGCCAGCAGTTACTCAGAGGGAGGCTACACCTTC. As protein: CASSYSEGGYTF.

CDR3 sequence (DNA): TGTGCCACCAGTGATCAGGGGTGGAAAGGCTACACCTTC. Amino acids: CATSDQGWKGYTF. The chain employs TRBV24-1 and TRBJ1-2, with D perhaps matching TRBD1 (6 bases). Trimming stripped 3 bases from V and 8 bases from J, with 12 bases between. This CDR3 comprises 13 residues. Germline V gives CDR1 KGHDR, CDR2 SFDVKD.